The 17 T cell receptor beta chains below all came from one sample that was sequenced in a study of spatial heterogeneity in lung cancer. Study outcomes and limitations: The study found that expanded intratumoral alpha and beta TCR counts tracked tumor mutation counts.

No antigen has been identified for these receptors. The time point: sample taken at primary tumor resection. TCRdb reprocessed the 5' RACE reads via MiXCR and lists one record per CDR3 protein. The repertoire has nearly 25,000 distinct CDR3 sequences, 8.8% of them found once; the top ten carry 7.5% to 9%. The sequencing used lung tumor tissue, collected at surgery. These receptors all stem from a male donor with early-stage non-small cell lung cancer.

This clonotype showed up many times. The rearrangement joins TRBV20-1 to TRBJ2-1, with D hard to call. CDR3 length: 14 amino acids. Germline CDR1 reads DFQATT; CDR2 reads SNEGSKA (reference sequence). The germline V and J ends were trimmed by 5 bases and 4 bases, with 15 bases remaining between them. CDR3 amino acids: CSAGPRTRYNEQFF. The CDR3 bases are TGCAGTGCTGGGCCGAGGACCCGGTACAATGAGCAGTTCTTC.

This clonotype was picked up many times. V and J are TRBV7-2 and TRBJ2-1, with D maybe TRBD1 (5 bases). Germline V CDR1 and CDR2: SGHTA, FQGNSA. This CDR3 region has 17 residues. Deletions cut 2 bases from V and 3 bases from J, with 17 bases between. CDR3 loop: CASSLLPEGHLYNEQFF. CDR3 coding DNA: TGTGCCAGCAGCTTACTACCGGAAGGACACCTCTACAATGAGCAGTTCTTC.

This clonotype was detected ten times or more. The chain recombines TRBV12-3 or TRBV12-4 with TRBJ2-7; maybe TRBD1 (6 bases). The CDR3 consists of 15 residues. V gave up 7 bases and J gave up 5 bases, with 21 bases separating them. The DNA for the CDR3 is TGTGCCAGCACCCGAAGGCAGGGGCGGCCCAACGAGCAGTACTTC. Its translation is CASTRRQGRPNEQYF.

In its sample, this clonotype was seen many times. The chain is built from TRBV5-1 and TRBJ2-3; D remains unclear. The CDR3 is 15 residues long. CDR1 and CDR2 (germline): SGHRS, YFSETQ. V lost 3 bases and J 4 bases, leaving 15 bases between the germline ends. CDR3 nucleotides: TGCGCCAGCAGCTGGAGCCTCCCAGGTCCAGATACGCAGTATTTT. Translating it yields CASSWSLPGPDTQYF.

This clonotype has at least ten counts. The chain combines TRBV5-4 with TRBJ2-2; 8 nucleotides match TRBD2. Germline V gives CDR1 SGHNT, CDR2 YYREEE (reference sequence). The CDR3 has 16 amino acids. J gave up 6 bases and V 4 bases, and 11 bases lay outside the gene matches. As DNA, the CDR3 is TGTGCCAGCAGCCCCTGGACTAGCCGGGTGGCCGGGGAGCTGTTTTTT. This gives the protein CASSPWTSRVAGELFF.

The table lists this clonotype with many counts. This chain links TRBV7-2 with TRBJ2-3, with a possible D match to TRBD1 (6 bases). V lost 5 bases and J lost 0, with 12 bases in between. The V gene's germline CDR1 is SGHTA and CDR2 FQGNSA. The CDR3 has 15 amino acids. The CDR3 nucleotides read TGTGCCAGCAGCCTCCAGGGGATCAGCACAGATACGCAGTATTTT. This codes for CASSLQGISTDTQYF.

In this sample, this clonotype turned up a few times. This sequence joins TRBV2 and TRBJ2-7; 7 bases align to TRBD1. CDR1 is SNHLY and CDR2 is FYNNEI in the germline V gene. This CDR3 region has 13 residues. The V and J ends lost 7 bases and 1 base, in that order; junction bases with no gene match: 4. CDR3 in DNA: TGTGCCAGCAATTGGGACAGTTCCTACGAGCAGTACTTC. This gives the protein CASNWDSSYEQYF.

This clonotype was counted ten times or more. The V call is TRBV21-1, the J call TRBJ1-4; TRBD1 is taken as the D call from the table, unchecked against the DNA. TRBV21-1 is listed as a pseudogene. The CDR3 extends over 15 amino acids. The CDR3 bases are TGTGCCAGCAGCACTCCGGAGGGGGTTGGAGAAAAACTGTTTTTT. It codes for CASSTPEGVGEKLFF.

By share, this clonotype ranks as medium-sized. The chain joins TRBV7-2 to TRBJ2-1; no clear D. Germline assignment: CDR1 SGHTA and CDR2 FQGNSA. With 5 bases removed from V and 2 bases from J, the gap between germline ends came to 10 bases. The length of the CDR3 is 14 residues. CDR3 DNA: TGTGCCAGCAGCCCCGGGTGGGCCTACAATGAGCAGTTCTTC. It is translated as CASSPGWAYNEQFF.

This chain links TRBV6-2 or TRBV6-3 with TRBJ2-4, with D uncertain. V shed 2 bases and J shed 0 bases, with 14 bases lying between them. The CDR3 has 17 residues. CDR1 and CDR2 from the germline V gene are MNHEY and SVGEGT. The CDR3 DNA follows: TGTGCCAGCAGTTACCCGACCGCCTCGGGAGCCAAAAACATTCAGTACTTC. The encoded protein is CASSYPTASGAKNIQYF.

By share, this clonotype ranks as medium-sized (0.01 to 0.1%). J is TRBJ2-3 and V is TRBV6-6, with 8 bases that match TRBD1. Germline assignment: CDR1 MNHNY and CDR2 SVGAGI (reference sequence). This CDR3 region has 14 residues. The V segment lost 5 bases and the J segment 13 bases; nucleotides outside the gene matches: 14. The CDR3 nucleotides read TGTGCCAGCAGTAGGGGACAGGACCATCTCCCTAAGTATTTT. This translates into CASSRGQDHLPKYF.

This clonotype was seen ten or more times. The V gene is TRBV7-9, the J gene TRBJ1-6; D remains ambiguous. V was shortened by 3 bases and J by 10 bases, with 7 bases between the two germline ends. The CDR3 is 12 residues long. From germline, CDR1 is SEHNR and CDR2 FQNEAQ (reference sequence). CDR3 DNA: TGTGCCAGCAGCTTCCCCCCCTCACCCCTCCACTTT. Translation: CASSFPPSPLHF.

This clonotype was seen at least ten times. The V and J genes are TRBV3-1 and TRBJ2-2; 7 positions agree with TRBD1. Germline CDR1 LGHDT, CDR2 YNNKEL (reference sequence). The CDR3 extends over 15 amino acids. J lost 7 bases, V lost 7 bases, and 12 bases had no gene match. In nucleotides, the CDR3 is TGTGCCAGCAACCTGAGAGGGGGCGCGATCGGGGAGCTGTTTTTT. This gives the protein CASNLRGGAIGELFF.

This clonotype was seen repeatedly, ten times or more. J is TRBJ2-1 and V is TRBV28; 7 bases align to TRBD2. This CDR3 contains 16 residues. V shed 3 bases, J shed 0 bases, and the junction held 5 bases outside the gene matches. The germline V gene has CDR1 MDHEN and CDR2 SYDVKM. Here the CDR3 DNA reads TGTGCCAGCAGTTTTGCAGCGGGGAGCTCCTACAATGAGCAGTTCTTC. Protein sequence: CASSFAAGSSYNEQFF.

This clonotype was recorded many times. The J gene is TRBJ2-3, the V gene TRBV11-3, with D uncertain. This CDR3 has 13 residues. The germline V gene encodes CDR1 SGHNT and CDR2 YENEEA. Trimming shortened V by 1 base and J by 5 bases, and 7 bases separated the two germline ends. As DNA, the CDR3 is TGTGCCAGCAGCTTAGTCAGAGGAGATACGCAGTATTTT. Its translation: CASSLVRGDTQYF.

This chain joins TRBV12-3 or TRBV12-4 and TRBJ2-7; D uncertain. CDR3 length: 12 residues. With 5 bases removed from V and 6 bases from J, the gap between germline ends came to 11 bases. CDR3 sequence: CASSPEPTEQYF. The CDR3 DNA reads TGTGCCAGCAGTCCTGAACCGACCGAGCAGTACTTC.

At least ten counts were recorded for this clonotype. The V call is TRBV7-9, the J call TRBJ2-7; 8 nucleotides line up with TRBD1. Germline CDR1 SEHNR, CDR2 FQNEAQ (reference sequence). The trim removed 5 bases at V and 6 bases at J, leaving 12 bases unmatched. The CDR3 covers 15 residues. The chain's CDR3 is CASSHSGQGLTEQYF. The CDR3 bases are TGTGCCAGCAGCCATTCCGGACAGGGATTAACCGAGCAGTACTTC.